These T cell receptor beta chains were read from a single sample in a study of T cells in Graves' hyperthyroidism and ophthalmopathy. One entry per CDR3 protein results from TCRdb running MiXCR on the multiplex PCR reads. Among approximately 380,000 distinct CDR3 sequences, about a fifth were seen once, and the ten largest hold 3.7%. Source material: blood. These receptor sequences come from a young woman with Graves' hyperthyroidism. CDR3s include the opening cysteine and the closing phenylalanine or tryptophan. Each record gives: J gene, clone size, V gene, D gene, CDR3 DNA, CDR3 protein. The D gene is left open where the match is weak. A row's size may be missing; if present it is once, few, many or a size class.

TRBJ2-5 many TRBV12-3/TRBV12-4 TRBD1 TGTGCCAGCACCCTGACAGGGCCCGAGACCCAGTACTTC CASTLTGPETQYF
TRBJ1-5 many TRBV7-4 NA TGTGCCAGCAGCTCTAGCAGACAGCCCCAGCATTTT CASSSSRQPQHF
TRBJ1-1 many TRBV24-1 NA TGTGCCACCAGTCAGGGAGGACAGAACACTGAAGCTTTCTTT CATSQGGQNTEAFF
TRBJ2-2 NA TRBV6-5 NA TGTGCCAGCAGTTACTTTAGCAGCACCGGGGAGCTGTTTTTT CASSYFSSTGELFF
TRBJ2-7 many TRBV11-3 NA TGTGCCAGCAGCTTAATAAGGTGGGGGATGACCTCCTCCTACGAGCAGTACTTC CASSLIRWGMTSSYEQYF
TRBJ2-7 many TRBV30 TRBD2 TGTGCCTGGAAGTCAACTAGCGCCGGTTGGTACGAGCAGTACTTC CAWKSTSAGWYEQYF
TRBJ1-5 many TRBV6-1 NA TGTGCCAGCAGTGACAGGGACCATCAGCCCCAGCATTTT CASSDRDHQPQHF
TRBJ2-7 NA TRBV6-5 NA TGTGCCAGCAGTTACTCCCCCGAGGGGTACGAGCAGTACTTC CASSYSPEGYEQYF
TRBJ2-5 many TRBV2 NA TGTGCCAGCACGTTGTCGGGAGAGACCCAGTACTTC CASTLSGETQYF
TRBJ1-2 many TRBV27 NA TGTGCCAGCAGACAGGGCCGTAACTATGGCTACACCTTC CASRQGRNYGYTF
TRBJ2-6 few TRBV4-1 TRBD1 TGCGCCAGCAGCCTAGAACAGGGGAGCGGGGCCAACGTCCTGACTTTC CASSLEQGSGANVLTF
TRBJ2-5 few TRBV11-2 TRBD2 TGTGCCAGCAGCCAAGGGACTAGCGGGCTAGAGACCCAGTACTTC CASSQGTSGLETQYF
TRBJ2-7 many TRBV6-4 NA TGTGCCAGCACTGAGTATAACGCGGGGCAGTACTTC CASTEYNAGQYF
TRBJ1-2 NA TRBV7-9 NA TGTGCCAGCAGCTTCTTTCAGACCTATGGCTACACCTTC CASSFFQTYGYTF
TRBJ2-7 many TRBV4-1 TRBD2 TGCGCCAGCACCCAACAGCAGGGACTAAGGTACGAGCAGTACTTC CASTQQQGLRYEQYF
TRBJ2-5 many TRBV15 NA TGTGCCACCAGCAGAGACGGGGGCCCCACGCTGGCGACCCAGTACTTC CATSRDGGPTLATQYF
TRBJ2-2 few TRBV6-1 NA TGTGCCAGCAGCATTGGGGTGACCGGGGAGCTGTTTTTT CASSIGVTGELFF
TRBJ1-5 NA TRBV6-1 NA TGTGCCAGCAGTGAAGTAGGGGGACAGCATTTT CASSEVGGQHF
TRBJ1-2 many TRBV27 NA TGTGCCAGCAGTCCTACGGTCGAGGGGCCCTATGGCTACACCTTC CASSPTVEGPYGYTF
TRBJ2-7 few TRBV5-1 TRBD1 TGCGCCAGTCAGCCCTTTCCCGGCGGACAGGGGGGCTACGAGCAGTACTTC CASQPFPGGQGGYEQYF
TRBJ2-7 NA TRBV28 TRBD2 TGTGCCAGCAGTGCCCCCGGACTAGTTTACGAGCAGTACTTC CASSAPGLVYEQYF
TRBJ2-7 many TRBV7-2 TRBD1 TGTGCCAGCAGCTGGGACAGAGCCTACGAGCAGTACTTC CASSWDRAYEQYF
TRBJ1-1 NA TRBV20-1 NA TGCAGTGCTGGATTCAATGGTAGGAACACTGAAGCTTTCTTT CSAGFNGRNTEAFF
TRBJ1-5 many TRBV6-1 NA TGTGCCAGCAGTGGGGCAGGTCTTAATCAGCCCCAGCATTTT CASSGAGLNQPQHF
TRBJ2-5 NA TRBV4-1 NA TGCGCCAGCAGCCAAGATAGGCAGACCCAGTACTTC CASSQDRQTQYF
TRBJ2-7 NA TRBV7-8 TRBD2 TGCGCCAGCAGCCAAGATAGCGGGAGGTCCTACGAGCAGTACTTC CASSQDSGRSYEQYF
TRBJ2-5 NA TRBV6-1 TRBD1 TGTGCCAGCAGGGGGACAGCACAAGGGACCCAGTACTTC CASRGTAQGTQYF
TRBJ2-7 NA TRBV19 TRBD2 TGTGCCAGTAGTATCGGGACTAGCGGGAGCGACGAGCAGTACTTC CASSIGTSGSDEQYF
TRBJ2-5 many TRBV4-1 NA TGCGCCAGCAGCCAAGATGTCGGCAACCGGGGGGCAGAGACCCAGTACTTC CASSQDVGNRGAETQYF
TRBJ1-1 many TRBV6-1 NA TGTGCCAGCTCTAGGGCCCTCAACACTGAAGCTTTCTTT CASSRALNTEAFF
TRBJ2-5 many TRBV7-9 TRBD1 TGTGCCAGCAGCAATATGGACAGGGTTTCAGAGACCCAGTACTTC CASSNMDRVSETQYF
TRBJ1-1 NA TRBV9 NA TGTGCCAGCAGCACCGGAGGGTTCACTGAAGCTTTCTTT CASSTGGFTEAFF
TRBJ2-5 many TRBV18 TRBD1 TGTGCCAGCTCCCCTTCCGGACAGGCCCAAGAGACCCAGTACTTC CASSPSGQAQETQYF
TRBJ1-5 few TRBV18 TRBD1 TGTGCCAGCTCAAGGGGGACAGGGAACAATCAGCCCCAGCATTTT CASSRGTGNNQPQHF
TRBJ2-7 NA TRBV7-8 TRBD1 TGTGCCAGCAGCCCTCGGGCAGGGGGCTTCTACGAGCAGTACTTC CASSPRAGGFYEQYF
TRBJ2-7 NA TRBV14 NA TGTGCCAGCACCGTTGGCCTCGAGCAGTACTTC CASTVGLEQYF
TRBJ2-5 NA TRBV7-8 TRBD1 TGTGCCAGCAGCCCCGGGACAGGGGTCCGTTATGGGGAGACCCAGTACTTC CASSPGTGVRYGETQYF
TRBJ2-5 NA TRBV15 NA TGTGCCACCAGCAGAGATCGGACGGATCAAGAGACCCAGTACTTC CATSRDRTDQETQYF
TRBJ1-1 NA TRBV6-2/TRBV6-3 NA TGTGCCAGCAAGGGGGGGCTCCGCGAGGGTGAAGCTTTCTTT CASKGGLREGEAFF
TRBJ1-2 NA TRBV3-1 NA TGTGCCAGCAGCTCCGGGGCCTCTATCTACACCTTC CASSSGASIYTF
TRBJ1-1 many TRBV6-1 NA TGTGCCAGCAGTGGCGAGGGGCAGGGTGGTTGGACTGAAGCTTTCTTT CASSGEGQGGWTEAFF
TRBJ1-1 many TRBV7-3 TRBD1 TGTGCCAGCGGGAGGGGGCTGAACACTGAAGCTTTCTTT CASGRGLNTEAFF
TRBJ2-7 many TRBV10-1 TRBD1 TGCGCCAGCAGTGACCCGGGACAGGGTTTCTACGAGCAGTACTTC CASSDPGQGFYEQYF
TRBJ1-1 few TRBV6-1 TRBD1 TGTGCCAGCAGACACCCGGGACAGGGCGGGAACACTGAAGCTTTCTTT CASRHPGQGGNTEAFF
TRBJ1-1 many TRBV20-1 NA TGCAGTGCTTTCCATACGGTAGGGAATACTGAAGCTTTCTTT CSAFHTVGNTEAFF
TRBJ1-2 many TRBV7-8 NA TGTGCCAGCAGCTTAGTTGACATTTACTATGGCTACACCTTC CASSLVDIYYGYTF
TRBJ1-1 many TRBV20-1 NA TGCAGTGCCCCTATAGGGGGGGGGCGGTATACTGAAGCTTTCTTT CSAPIGGGRYTEAFF
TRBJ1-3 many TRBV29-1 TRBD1 TGCAGCGTCGCACAGGGGCAGGGAGGAAACACCATATATTTT CSVAQGQGGNTIYF
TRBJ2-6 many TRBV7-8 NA TGTGCCAGCAGCTTACTCCACGGGCCCAACGTCCTGACTTTC CASSLLHGPNVLTF
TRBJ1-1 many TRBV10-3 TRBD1 TGTGCCATCAGTGACCCTACAGGGGATGAAGCTTTCTTT CAISDPTGDEAFF
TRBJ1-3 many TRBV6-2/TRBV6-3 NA TGTGCCAGCAGTTACTCGATATTGGGCGTTTCCTCTGGAAACACCATATATTTT CASSYSILGVSSGNTIYF
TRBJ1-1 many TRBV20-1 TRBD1 TGCAGTGCGGAACAGGGGGCGAGAGCTTTCTTT CSAEQGARAFF
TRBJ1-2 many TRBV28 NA TGTGCCAGCAGTTCCTTACCCCAGACACAGAACTATGGCTACACCTTC CASSSLPQTQNYGYTF
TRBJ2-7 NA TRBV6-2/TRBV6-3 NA TGTGCCAGCAGTACGCTCCGGGACGGATTCTACGAGCAGTACTTC CASSTLRDGFYEQYF
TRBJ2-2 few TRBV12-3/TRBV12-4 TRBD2 TGTGCCAGCAGTTTCATAGCGGGGGGCACCGGGGAGCTGTTTTTT CASSFIAGGTGELFF
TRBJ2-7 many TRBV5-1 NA TGCGCCAGCAGCTCCACCGGGACACCCTACGAGCAGTACTTC CASSSTGTPYEQYF
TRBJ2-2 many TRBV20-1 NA TGCAGTGCGATAGCTTACACCGGGGAGCTGTTTTTT CSAIAYTGELFF
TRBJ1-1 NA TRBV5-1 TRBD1 TGCGCCAGCAGCCTCTCCGGGACAGGGGTCTATACTGAAGCTTTCTTT CASSLSGTGVYTEAFF
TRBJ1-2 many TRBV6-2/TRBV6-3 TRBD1 TGTGTCAGCAGACAGGGGCCGATTTCCTACGTTAACTATGGCTACACCTTC CVSRQGPISYVNYGYTF
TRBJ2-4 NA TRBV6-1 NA TGTGCCAGCAGCTCCCGACAGTTAAACATTAAGTACTTC CASSSRQLNIKYF